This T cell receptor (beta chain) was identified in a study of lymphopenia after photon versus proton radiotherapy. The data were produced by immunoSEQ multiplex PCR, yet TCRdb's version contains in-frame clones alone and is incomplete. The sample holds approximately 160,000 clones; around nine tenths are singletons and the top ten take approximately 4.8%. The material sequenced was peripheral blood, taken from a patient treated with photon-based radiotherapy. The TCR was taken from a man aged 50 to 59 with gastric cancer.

CDR3 loop: CASSEIRGLSNQPQHF. The CDR3 coding sequence is TGTGCCAGCAGTGAAATTAGGGGGCTTAGCAATCAGCCCCAGCATTTT. The genes are TRBV6-1 and TRBJ1-5; 7 bases agree with TRBD1. The CDR3 totals 16 residues. Germline values: CDR1 MNHNS, CDR2 SASEGT. The trim removed 2 bases at V and 0 bases at J, leaving 4 bases unmatched.